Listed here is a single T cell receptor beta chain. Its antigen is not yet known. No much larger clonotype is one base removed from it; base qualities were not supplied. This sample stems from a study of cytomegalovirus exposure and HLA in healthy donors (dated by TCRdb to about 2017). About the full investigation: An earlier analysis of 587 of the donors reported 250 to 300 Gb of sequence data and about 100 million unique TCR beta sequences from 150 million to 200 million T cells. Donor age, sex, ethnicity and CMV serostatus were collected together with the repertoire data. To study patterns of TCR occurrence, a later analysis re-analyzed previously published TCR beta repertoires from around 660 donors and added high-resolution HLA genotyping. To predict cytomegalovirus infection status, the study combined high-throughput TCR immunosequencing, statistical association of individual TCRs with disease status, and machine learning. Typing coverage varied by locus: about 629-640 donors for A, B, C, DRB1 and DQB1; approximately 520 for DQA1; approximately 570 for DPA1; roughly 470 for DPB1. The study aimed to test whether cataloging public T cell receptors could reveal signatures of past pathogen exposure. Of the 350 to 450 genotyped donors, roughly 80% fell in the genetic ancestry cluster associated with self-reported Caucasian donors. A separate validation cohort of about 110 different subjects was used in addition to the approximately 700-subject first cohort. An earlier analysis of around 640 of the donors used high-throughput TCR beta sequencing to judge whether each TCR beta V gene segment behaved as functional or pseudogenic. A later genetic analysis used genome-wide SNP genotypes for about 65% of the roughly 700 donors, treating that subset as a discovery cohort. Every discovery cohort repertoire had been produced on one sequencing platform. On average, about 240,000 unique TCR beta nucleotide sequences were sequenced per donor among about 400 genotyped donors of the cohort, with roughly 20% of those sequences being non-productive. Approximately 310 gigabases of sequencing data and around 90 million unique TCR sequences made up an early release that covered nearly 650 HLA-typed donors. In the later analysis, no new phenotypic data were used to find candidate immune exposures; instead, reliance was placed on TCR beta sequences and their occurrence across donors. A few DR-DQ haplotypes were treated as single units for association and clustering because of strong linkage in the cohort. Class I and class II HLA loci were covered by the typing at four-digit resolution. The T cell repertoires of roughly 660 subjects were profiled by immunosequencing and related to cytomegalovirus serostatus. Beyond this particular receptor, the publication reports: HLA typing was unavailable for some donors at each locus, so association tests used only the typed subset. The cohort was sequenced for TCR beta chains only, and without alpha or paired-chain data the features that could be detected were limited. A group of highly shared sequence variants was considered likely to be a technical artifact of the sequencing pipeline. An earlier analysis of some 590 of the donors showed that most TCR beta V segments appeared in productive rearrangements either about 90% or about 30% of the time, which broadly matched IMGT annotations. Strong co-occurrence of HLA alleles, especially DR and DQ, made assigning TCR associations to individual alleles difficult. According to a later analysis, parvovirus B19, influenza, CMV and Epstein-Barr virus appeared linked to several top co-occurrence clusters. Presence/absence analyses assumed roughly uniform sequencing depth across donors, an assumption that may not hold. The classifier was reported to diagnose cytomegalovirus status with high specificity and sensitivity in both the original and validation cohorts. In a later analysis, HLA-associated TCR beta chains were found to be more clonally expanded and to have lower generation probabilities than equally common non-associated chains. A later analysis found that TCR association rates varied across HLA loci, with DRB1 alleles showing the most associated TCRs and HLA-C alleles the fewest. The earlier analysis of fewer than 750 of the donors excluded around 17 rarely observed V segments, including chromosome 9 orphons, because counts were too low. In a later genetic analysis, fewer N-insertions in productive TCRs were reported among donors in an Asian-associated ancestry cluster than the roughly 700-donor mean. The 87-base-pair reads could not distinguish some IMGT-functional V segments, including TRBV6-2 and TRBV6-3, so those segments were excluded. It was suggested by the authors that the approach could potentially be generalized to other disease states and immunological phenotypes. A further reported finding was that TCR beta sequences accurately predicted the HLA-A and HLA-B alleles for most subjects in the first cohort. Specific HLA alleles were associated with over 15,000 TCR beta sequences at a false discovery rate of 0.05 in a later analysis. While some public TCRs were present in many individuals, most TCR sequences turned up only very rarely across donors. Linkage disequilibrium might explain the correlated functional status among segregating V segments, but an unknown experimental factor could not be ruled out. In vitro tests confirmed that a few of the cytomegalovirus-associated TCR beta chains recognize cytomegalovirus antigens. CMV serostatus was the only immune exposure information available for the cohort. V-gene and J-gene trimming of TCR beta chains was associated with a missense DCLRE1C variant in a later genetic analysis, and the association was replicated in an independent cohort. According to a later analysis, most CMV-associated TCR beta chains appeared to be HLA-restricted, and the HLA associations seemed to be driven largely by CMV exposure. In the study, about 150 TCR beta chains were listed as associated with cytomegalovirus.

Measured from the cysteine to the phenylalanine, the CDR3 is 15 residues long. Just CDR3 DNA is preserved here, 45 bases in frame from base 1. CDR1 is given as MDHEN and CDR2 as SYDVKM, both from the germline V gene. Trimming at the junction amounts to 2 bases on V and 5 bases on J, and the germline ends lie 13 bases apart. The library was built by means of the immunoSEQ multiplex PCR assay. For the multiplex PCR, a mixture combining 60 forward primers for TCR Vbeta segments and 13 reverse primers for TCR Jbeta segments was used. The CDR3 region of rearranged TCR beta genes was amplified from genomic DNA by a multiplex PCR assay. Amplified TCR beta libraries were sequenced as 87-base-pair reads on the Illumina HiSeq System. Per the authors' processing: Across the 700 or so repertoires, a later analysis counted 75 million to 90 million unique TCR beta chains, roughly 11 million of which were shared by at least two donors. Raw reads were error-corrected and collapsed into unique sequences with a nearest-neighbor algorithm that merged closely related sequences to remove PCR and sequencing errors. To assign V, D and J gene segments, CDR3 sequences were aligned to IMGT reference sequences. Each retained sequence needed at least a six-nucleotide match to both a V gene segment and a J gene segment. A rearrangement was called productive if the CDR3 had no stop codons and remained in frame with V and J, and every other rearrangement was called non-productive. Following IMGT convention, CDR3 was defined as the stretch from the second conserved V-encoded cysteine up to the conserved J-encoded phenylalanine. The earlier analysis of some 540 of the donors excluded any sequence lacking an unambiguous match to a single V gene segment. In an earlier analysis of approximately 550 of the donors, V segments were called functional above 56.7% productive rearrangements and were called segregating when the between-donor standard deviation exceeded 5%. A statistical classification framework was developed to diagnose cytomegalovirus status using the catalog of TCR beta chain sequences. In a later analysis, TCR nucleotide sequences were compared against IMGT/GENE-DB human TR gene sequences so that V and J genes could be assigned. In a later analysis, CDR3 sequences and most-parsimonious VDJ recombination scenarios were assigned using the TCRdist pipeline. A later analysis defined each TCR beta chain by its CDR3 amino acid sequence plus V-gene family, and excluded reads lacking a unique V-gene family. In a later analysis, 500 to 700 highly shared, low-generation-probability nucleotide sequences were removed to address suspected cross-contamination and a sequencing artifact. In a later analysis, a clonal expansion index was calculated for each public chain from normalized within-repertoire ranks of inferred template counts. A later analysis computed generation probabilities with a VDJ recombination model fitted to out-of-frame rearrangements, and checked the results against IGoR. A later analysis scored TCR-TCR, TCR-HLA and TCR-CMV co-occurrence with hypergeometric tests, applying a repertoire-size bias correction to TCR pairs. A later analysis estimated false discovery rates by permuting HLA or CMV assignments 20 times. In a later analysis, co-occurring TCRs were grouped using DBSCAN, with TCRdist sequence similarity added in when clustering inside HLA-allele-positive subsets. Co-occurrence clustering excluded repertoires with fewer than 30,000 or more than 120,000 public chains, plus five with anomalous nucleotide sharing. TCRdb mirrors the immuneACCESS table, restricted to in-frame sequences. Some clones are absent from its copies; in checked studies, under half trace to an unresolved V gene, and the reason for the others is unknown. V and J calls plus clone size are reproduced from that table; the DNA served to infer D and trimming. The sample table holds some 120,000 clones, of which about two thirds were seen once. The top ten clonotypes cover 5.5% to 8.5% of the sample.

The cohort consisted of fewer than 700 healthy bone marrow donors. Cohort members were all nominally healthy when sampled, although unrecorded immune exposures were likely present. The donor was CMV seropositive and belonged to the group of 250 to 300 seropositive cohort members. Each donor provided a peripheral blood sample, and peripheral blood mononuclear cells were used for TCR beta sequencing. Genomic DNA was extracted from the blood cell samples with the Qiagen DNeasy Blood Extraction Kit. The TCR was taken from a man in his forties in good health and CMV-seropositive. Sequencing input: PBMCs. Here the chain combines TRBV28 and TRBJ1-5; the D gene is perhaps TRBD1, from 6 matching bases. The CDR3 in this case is CASSLGGTFHQPQHF. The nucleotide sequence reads TGTGCCAGCAGTTTAGGTGGGACATTCCATCAGCCCCAGCATTTT.